This TCR beta chain was sequenced during a study of vaccination and CD4 T cells after COVID-19. Overall study context: Stimuli were overlapping spike peptide pools of SARS-CoV-2 and three common cold coronaviruses (HCoV-NL63, HCoV-OC43, HCoV-229E).

This clonotype is medium-sized (0.01 to 0.1%) within its sample. Its specificity is not known. Broader study findings: Convalescent patients' clones that were vaccine-specific were spike mono-reactive in 304 of 307 cases.

Treatment denoted: roughly 11-day PBMC culture with coronavirus spike peptide pools or control peptides (ViraFEST assay). The Oncomine TCR Beta short-read assay was applied to DNA of cultured CD4+ T cells. TCRdb analysed the PCR reads with MiXCR anew, one entry per CDR3 protein. The sample includes around 3,500 distinct CDR3 sequences, 30% to 40% of them seen just once. The sequence was obtained from a human donor who had recovered from COVID-19. Sequenced material: CD4+ T cells from blood, cultured in vitro.

This CDR3 is CASSAGLAGGDNEQFF. CDR3 nucleotide sequence: TGCGCCAGCAGTGCTGGACTAGCGGGGGGCGACAATGAGCAGTTCTTC. V gene TRBV10-1 combines with J gene TRBJ2-1; the match to TRBD2 covers 14 bases. Germline V gives CDR1 WNHNN, CDR2 SYGVQD (reference sequence). This CDR3 contains 16 residues. V dropped 4 bases and J dropped 5; count of bases not matched to a gene: 4.